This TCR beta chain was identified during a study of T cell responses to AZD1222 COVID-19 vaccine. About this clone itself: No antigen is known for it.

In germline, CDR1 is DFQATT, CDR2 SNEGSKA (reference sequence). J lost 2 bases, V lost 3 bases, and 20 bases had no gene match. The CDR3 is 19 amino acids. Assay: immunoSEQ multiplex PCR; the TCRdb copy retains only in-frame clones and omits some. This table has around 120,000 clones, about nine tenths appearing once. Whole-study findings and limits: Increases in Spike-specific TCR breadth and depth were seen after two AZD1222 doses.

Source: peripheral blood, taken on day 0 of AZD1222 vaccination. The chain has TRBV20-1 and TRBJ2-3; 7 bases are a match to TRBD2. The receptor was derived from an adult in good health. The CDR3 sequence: CSASIMAGEKPGHTDTQYF. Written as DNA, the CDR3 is TGCAGTGCTAGTATAATGGCGGGAGAGAAACCGGGGCACACAGATACGCAGTATTTT.